This is a list of T cell receptor beta chains from one sample in a study of cytomegalovirus exposure and HLA in healthy donors. This table comes from immunoSEQ multiplex PCR, and its TCRdb copy is limited to in-frame clones, with some not included. The sample records tens of thousands of clones, around 69% being singletons. Input material: PBMCs. The receptors stem from a woman in her 30s in good health and CMV-seronegative. CDR3s include the opening cysteine and the closing phenylalanine or tryptophan. The D gene is left open where the match is weak. Size is stated for part of the rows, as once, few or many counts, or as a class when the clone is expanded.

>.|TRBJ2-5|TRBV7-9|TRBD2
TGTGCCAGCAGCCCCCGACGGATAGCGGGAGAGACCCAGTACTTC
CASSPRRIAGETQYF
>few|TRBJ2-1|TRBV9|TRBD2
TGTGCCAGCAGCGGTAGCGGGGGGTCCTACAATGAGCAGTTCTTC
CASSGSGGSYNEQFF
>.|TRBJ2-3|TRBV6-1|TRBD1
TGTGCCAGCAGTGAAGGTCAGGGGGAAGCAGATACGCAGTATTTT
CASSEGQGEADTQYF
>.|TRBJ2-7|TRBV7-2|TRBD1
TGTGCCAGCAGCTTAATGGGGACAGGGACCTACGAGCAGTACTTC
CASSLMGTGTYEQYF
>.|TRBJ1-6|TRBV6-1|.
TGTGCCAGCAGGACAGTTTATAATTCACCCCTCCACTTT
CASRTVYNSPLHF
>.|TRBJ1-4|TRBV7-8|TRBD1
TGTGCCAGCAGCTTAGGACAGGGCCCCGAAAAACTGTTTTTT
CASSLGQGPEKLFF
>once|TRBJ2-7|TRBV9|TRBD2
TGTGCCAGCAGCCCATATCCTATAGCGGGATCCTACGAGCAGTACTTC
CASSPYPIAGSYEQYF
>.|TRBJ2-3|TRBV28|TRBD2
TGTGCCAGCAGTCCAGCGGGACCCACAGATACGCAGTATTTT
CASSPAGPTDTQYF
>.|TRBJ2-3|TRBV27|.
TGTGCCAGCAGTTCGACAGGTGCAGATACGCAGTATTTT
CASSSTGADTQYF
>.|TRBJ1-1|TRBV4-2|.
TGTGCCAGCAGCCAGGCTAGGGAGGGTTTAGAGAACACTGAAGCTTTCTTT
CASSQAREGLENTEAFF
>.|TRBJ2-2|TRBV7-9|.
TGTGCCAGCGGGGGGGGCTCGGACACCGGGGAGCTGTTTTTT
CASGGGSDTGELFF
>.|TRBJ2-3|TRBV4-1|.
TGCGCCAGCAGCCAAGACCTCCTAAGGCGGGGAAATACGCAGTATTTT
CASSQDLLRRGNTQYF
>.|TRBJ1-1|TRBV6-1|.
TGTGCCAGCAGTTCCGGGGGGGGGAACACTGAAGCTTTCTTT
CASSSGGGNTEAFF
>.|TRBJ1-1|TRBV15|.
TGTGCCACCAGCAGAGATTATGACAGAGAAGCTTTCTTT
CATSRDYDREAFF
>few|TRBJ1-1|TRBV18|.
TGTGCCAGCTCACCACGGGAGGGACCGAACACTGAAGCTTTCTTT
CASSPREGPNTEAFF
>.|TRBJ2-1|TRBV27|.
TGTGCCAGCAGTTTATGGGACTCAGATGAGCAGTTCTTC
CASSLWDSDEQFF
>.|TRBJ1-2|TRBV6-5|.
TGTGCCAGCACCCTTACAGCAGCCGACTATGGCTACACCTTC
CASTLTAADYGYTF
>.|TRBJ2-5|TRBV25-1|TRBD1
TGTGCCAGCAGTGAAGAAGGGGGCGCGGACGGGACCCAGTACTTC
CASSEEGGADGTQYF
>.|TRBJ2-3|TRBV29-1|.
TGCAGCGTCCCACTAGCCGTGCAGGGAGATACGCAGTATTTT
CSVPLAVQGDTQYF
>.|TRBJ2-7|TRBV25-1|TRBD1
TGTGCCAGCAGTCGTGGACAGGGGGCCAACGAGCAGTACTTC
CASSRGQGANEQYF
>.|TRBJ1-1|TRBV7-2|.
TGTGCCAGCAGCTTATCGGGCAGGGTGAACACTGAAGCTTTCTTT
CASSLSGRVNTEAFF
>.|TRBJ1-4|TRBV30|.
TGTGCCTGGACATTTGGGGGGATGGCTGAAAAACTGTTTTTT
CAWTFGGMAEKLFF
>.|TRBJ2-3|TRBV6-1|.
TGTGCCAGCAGGGCATCAGATACGCAGTATTTT
CASRASDTQYF
>.|TRBJ2-1|TRBV28|TRBD1
TGTGCCAGCAGACTGATACAGGGGGCACCCTCGGATGAGCAGTTCTTC
CASRLIQGAPSDEQFF
>.|TRBJ1-5|TRBV10-2|.
TGCGCCAGCAGTGAAAGAGAAAATCAGCCCCAGCATTTT
CASSERENQPQHF
>few|TRBJ2-2|TRBV6-1|TRBD2
TGTGCCAGCAGTGAAAGTAGCGGGGGGGCCGGGGAGCTGTTTTTT
CASSESSGGAGELFF
>.|TRBJ2-1|TRBV11-3|TRBD2
TGTGCCAGCAGCTTAGGGACTAGCGGGATGACCTCCTACAATGAGCAGTTCTTC
CASSLGTSGMTSYNEQFF
>once|TRBJ2-7|TRBV5-1|TRBD2
TGCGCCAGCAGACCAAGGACTAGCGGTAGCTACGAGCAGTACTTC
CASRPRTSGSYEQYF
>.|TRBJ1-5|TRBV5-1|.
TGCGCCAGCAGCTTGGTTCCGGGGAGCAATAGCAATCAGCCCCAGCATTTT
CASSLVPGSNSNQPQHF
>.|TRBJ2-5|TRBV27|.
TGTGCCAGCAGTTTATTGGGGCCAGTAGGAGAGACCCAGTACTTC
CASSLLGPVGETQYF
>.|TRBJ1-2|TRBV7-9|.
TGTGCCAGCAGCTTAACAGGTGGCTACACCTTC
CASSLTGGYTF
>.|TRBJ2-7|TRBV29-1|.
TGCAGCGTCGCCCCAGAAACAGTATACGAGCAGTACTTC
CSVAPETVYEQYF
>.|TRBJ1-4|TRBV30|.
TGTGCCTGGAGTCTCACACAGGAAAAACTGTTTTTT
CAWSLTQEKLFF
>.|TRBJ1-2|TRBV30|TRBD1
TGTGCCTCTCCGGGACAGGGTTTTAATGGCTACACCTTC
CASPGQGFNGYTF
>.|TRBJ2-1|TRBV7-6|.
TGTGCCAGCAGCTCCTTCTACAATGAGCAGTTCTTC
CASSSFYNEQFF
>once|TRBJ1-1|TRBV5-1|TRBD1
TGCGCCAGCAGCTTACAGGGGAGCAACACTGAAGCTTTCTTT
CASSLQGSNTEAFF
>.|TRBJ1-2|TRBV10-3|.
TGTGCCATCAGGGGGGGAGGATATGGCTACACCTTC
CAIRGGGYGYTF
>.|TRBJ2-5|TRBV29-1|TRBD1
TGCAGCGAGGGACAGGGGCAGACCCAGTACTTC
CSEGQGQTQYF
>.|TRBJ1-5|TRBV28|.
TGTGCCAGCAGTCAGACCGGGGAGCCCCAGCATTTT
CASSQTGEPQHF
>.|TRBJ2-3|TRBV4-1|TRBD2
TGCGCCAGCAGCCAAGCCCTCGGGGGGGGCACAGATACGCAGTATTTT
CASSQALGGGTDTQYF
>.|TRBJ2-6|TRBV15|TRBD1
TGTGCCACCAGCAGATCACAGGGGGTGGAGAACGTCCTGACTTTC
CATSRSQGVENVLTF
>.|TRBJ2-7|TRBV6-1|.
TGTGCCAGCAAATCCTCCGGGATCGGCTCCTACGAGCAGTACTTC
CASKSSGIGSYEQYF
>.|TRBJ2-5|TRBV15|.
TGTGCCACCAGCAGAGATCTAGGCAGGGAGTACTTC
CATSRDLGREYF
>.|TRBJ2-1|TRBV18|TRBD1
TGTGCCAGCTCAGACCGGGACAGGGGGGTAGGTGAGCAGTTCTTC
CASSDRDRGVGEQFF
>.|TRBJ2-6|TRBV7-9|.
TGTTCCAGCGGAGACTCTGGGGCCAACGTCCTGACTTTC
CSSGDSGANVLTF
>.|TRBJ1-2|TRBV28|.
TGTGCCAGCGGCCAGGACAGTTACCTCTATGGCTACACCTTC
CASGQDSYLYGYTF
>.|TRBJ2-7|TRBV7-8|TRBD1
TGTGCCAGCAGCTTAGCCCGACAGGGGTTATACGAGCAGTACTTC
CASSLARQGLYEQYF
>.|TRBJ2-2|TRBV5-1|TRBD2
TGCGCCAGCAGCTTCCTAGCGGGAGCGGGCACCGGGGAGCTGTTTTTT
CASSFLAGAGTGELFF
>.|TRBJ2-1|TRBV4-1|.
TGCGCCAGCAGCCAAGTTTTCCGGGAGCGAGACAATGAGCAGTTCTTC
CASSQVFRERDNEQFF
>.|TRBJ2-7|TRBV28|TRBD2
TGTGCCAGCAGTGCGTATGGACTAGCTCCGAGCTCCTACGAGCAGTACTTC
CASSAYGLAPSSYEQYF
>.|TRBJ2-1|TRBV29-1|TRBD2
TGCAGCGTGTCTAGCGGGAACTCCTACAATGAGCAGTTCTTC
CSVSSGNSYNEQFF
>.|TRBJ2-7|TRBV5-1|.
TGCGCCAGCAGCTTGGCCTTGGGGGGCTACGAGCAGTACTTC
CASSLALGGYEQYF
>.|TRBJ1-5|TRBV2|.
TGTGCCAGCAGTGGGGAGGGGAATCAGCCCCAGCATTTT
CASSGEGNQPQHF
>once|TRBJ2-1|TRBV6-1|TRBD1
TGTGCCAGCAGTGACGGACAGGCGGGCAATGAGCAGTTCTTC
CASSDGQAGNEQFF
>once|TRBJ1-6|TRBV18|TRBD1
TGTGCCAGCTCACCCAGTGGGACAGAAAATTCACCCCTCCACTTT
CASSPSGTENSPLHF
>.|TRBJ2-7|TRBV6-1|TRBD1
TGTGCCAGCAGTGAAGGGGACAGGGGCGAGCAGTACTTC
CASSEGDRGEQYF
>few|TRBJ2-3|TRBV15|TRBD2
TGTGCCACCAGCACGCGACTAGCAGGCACAGATACGCAGTATTTT
CATSTRLAGTDTQYF
>.|TRBJ2-5|TRBV6-1|.
TGTGCCAGCAGTGAGGGGGGGACAGGACAAGAGACCCAGTACTTC
CASSEGGTGQETQYF
>.|TRBJ2-1|TRBV19|.
TGTGCCAGTAGTATGGGCGGGGTCGCGAATGAGCAGTTCTTC
CASSMGGVANEQFF
>.|TRBJ2-3|TRBV5-4|.
TGTGCCAGCAGCTTGGCCCCTGGGGCTGCGGGGGATACGCAGTATTTT
CASSLAPGAAGDTQYF